The 23 T cell receptor beta chains below come from one sample, sequenced in a study of blood T cell repertoires in COVID-19. Sequencing was performed with immunoSEQ multiplex PCR; in TCRdb, only in-frame clones are kept and a portion is missing. The data contain over 250,000 clones, 88% of them singletons. The sample comprised peripheral blood. The source is a man aged 55 to 70 who had recovered from COVID-19.

This clone was recorded a few times. The chain links TRBV6-5 to TRBJ1-2; D is ambiguous. Between the trimmed V and J ends, which lost 3 bases and 0 bases, there was a span of 8 bases. The CDR3 length is 14 residues. Germline-derived CDR1 and CDR2 are MNHEY and SVGAGI. The CDR3: CASSYRDSNYGYTF. The DNA for the CDR3 is TGTGCCAGCAGTTATCGGGATTCTAACTATGGCTACACCTTC.

The gene calls are TRBV5-1 and TRBJ2-3, with 10 bases fitting TRBD2. Trimming removed 1 base from V and 3 bases from J; junction bases left unmatched: 5. Per germline, CDR1 SGHRS and CDR2 YFSETQ. The CDR3 runs 16 residues. CDR3 region: CASSLRLAGETDTQYF. Written as DNA, the CDR3 is TGCGCCAGCAGCTTGCGGCTAGCGGGGGAGACAGATACGCAGTATTTT.

This chain connects TRBV5-6 to TRBJ2-7, with TRBD1 identical over 7 bases. Per the germline V gene, CDR1 is SGHDT and CDR2 is YYEEEE. V lost 2 bases to trimming and J lost 0 bases; unmatched junction nucleotides: 5. This CDR3 spans 15 amino acids. The CDR3: CASSFTGDISYEQYF. The CDR3 region has the DNA TGTGCCAGCAGCTTCACAGGGGACATCTCCTACGAGCAGTACTTC. Using reference TRBV5-6 and TRBJ2-7 for the parts outside the CDR3, the full variable domain is DAGVTQSPTHLIKTRGQQVTLRCSPKSGHDTVSWYQQALGQGPQFIFQYYEEEERQRGNFPDRFSGHQFPNYSSELNVNALLLGDSALYLCASSFTGDISYEQYFGPGTRLTVT.

This chain links TRBV5-4 with TRBJ2-7; tentatively, D is TRBD2 (5 bases). Trimming removed 4 bases at V and 3 bases at J, with 17 bases between. This CDR3 is 15 amino acids long. Germline V gene data show CDR1 as SGHNT and CDR2 as YYREEE (reference sequence). The CDR3 here is CASSRPSGGNYEQYF. DNA of the CDR3: TGTGCCAGCAGCCGTCCTTCAGGAGGTAACTACGAGCAGTACTTC. Full variable domain (missing parts from reference TRBV5-4 and TRBJ2-7): ETGVTQSPTHLIKTRGQQVTLRCSSQSGHNTVSWYQQALGQGPQFIFQYYREEENGRGNFPPRFSGLQFPNYSSELNVNALELDDSALYLCASSRPSGGNYEQYFGPGTRLTVT.

This rearrangement joins TRBV7-9 to TRBJ1-2; D possibly corresponds to TRBD1 (6 bases). This CDR3 spans 15 amino acids. Trimming cost V 5 bases and J 4 bases, with 17 bases left between them. The germline gives CDR1 SEHNR, CDR2 FQNEAQ (reference sequence). The CDR3 DNA follows: TGTGCCAGCAGCGAATCGGGGGGCCCTTTCTATGGCTACACCTTC. Translated, it gives CASSESGGPFYGYTF.

The genes are TRBV16 and TRBJ2-5; a weak D match, TRBD1 (7 bases). This CDR3 spans 14 amino acids. With 1 base removed from V and 4 bases from J, the gap between germline ends came to 10 bases. In germline, CDR1 is KGHSY, CDR2 FQNENV. CDR3 DNA sequence: TGTGCCAGCAGCCAATGGCAGGGGGGAGAGACCCAGTACTTC. Translated, it gives CASSQWQGGETQYF.

This rearrangement joins TRBV6-1 to TRBJ1-5; D is unresolved. Germline CDR1 is MNHNS and CDR2 is SASEGT. The CDR3 is 15 amino acids. Trimming left V 1 base short and J 4 bases short, with 11 bases between. DNA for the CDR3: TGTGCCAGCAGTGAAGATTTCGCTAGTAATCAGCCCCAGCATTTT. Its translation is CASSEDFASNQPQHF.

The rearrangement joins TRBV11-2 to TRBJ2-2; 8 bases map to TRBD1. Per the germline V gene, CDR1 is SGHAT and CDR2 is FQNNGV. The V and J ends lost 2 bases and 7 bases, in that order; junction bases with no gene match: 3. This CDR3 region has 14 residues. The CDR3 reads CASSLQGAVGELFF. The CDR3 region has the DNA TGTGCCAGCAGCTTACAGGGGGCGGTCGGGGAGCTGTTTTTT.

This clone came up once. The CDR3 DNA reads TGTGCCAGCAGCCGGGACGGGGGGAGCAATCAGCCCCAGCATTTT. This codes for CASSRDGGSNQPQHF. This chain joins TRBV6-4 and TRBJ1-5; D might be TRBD1 (5 bases). This CDR3 has 15 amino acids. V was shortened by 6 bases and J by 1 base, with 13 bases between the two germline ends. The germline V gene has CDR1 MRHNA and CDR2 SNTAGT.

This clone was recorded once. The chain couples TRBV14 to TRBJ2-1, with 7 bases matching TRBD1. Germline loops: CDR1 SGHDN, CDR2 FVKESK. Unmatched junction bases numbered 8, after V lost 0 bases and J lost 9 bases. The CDR3 runs 15 residues. The CDR3 region is CASSQDFIRDSEQFF. The CDR3 region has the DNA TGTGCCAGCAGCCAAGATTTCATCCGGGACAGTGAGCAGTTCTTC.

V and J are TRBV6-5 and TRBJ1-4, with D possibly being TRBD1 (6 bases). CDR1 MNHEY and CDR2 SVGAGI come from the germline V gene. V was clipped by 8 bases and J by 6 bases, with 13 bases between them. The CDR3 totals 13 residues. The chain's CDR3 is CASGWGRDEKLFF. CDR3 in DNA: TGTGCCAGCGGTTGGGGGCGAGATGAAAAACTGTTTTTT.

The chain links TRBV12-3 or TRBV12-4 to TRBJ2-5, with D hard to call. The length of the CDR3 is 13 residues. V gave up 7 bases and J gave up 7 bases, with 16 bases separating them. This CDR3 is CASKTVAYGTQYF. In nucleotides, the CDR3 is TGTGCCAGCAAGACCGTAGCTTATGGGACCCAGTACTTC.

The V call is TRBV29-1, the J call TRBJ2-7, with D maybe TRBD2 (5 bases). Looked up from germline, CDR1 is SQVTM and CDR2 is ANQGSEA. CDR3 length equals 13 residues. The germline V and J ends were trimmed by 2 bases and 3 bases, with 11 bases remaining between them. CDR3 residues: CSVEYAEGYEQYF. As DNA, the CDR3 is TGCAGCGTTGAATACGCAGAGGGCTACGAGCAGTACTTC.

The chain is built from TRBV9 and TRBJ2-3, with 11 bases lining up with TRBD1. Germline trimming cut 4 bases from V and 0 bases from J; bases unmatched to any gene: 7. CDR3 size: 17 residues. Germline loops: CDR1 SGDLS, CDR2 YYNGEE. CDR3 loop: CASSPDRGRGSTDTQYF. The DNA of the CDR3 is TGTGCCAGCAGCCCGGACAGGGGGCGAGGTAGCACAGATACGCAGTATTTT. Full variable domain (remainder filled in from reference TRBV9 and TRBJ2-3): DSGVTQTPKHLITATGQRVTLRCSPRSGDLSVYWYQQSLDQGLQFLIQYYNGEERAKGNILERFSAQQFPDLHSELNLSSLELGDSALYFCASSPDRGRGSTDTQYFGPGTRLTVL.

The chain couples TRBV10-3 to TRBJ2-1, with TRBD2 matching 10 bases. The V and J ends lost 5 bases and 8 bases, in that order; junction bases with no gene match: 6. CDR3 length: 14 amino acids. Per the germline V gene, CDR1 is ENHRY and CDR2 is SYGVKD. The CDR3 bases are TGTGCCATCAGTCCAGCGGGGGGGCCCTATGAGCAGTTCTTC. This translates into CAISPAGGPYEQFF.

The chain joins TRBV7-9 to TRBJ1-5, with TRBD1 matching over 9 bases. J gave up 6 bases and V 4 bases, and 7 bases lay outside the gene matches. The CDR3 covers 15 residues. Germline values: CDR1 SEHNR, CDR2 FQNEAQ (reference sequence). CDR3 bases: TGTGCCAGCAGCTCGGGACAGGGCTCGAGTCAGCCCCAGCATTTT. This translates into CASSSGQGSSQPQHF. Full variable domain (remainder filled in from reference TRBV7-9 and TRBJ1-5): DTGVSQNPRHKITKRGQNVTFRCDPISEHNRLYWYRQTLGQGPEFLTYFQNEAQLEKSRLLSDRFSAERPKGSFSTLEIQRTEQGDSAMYLCASSSGQGSSQPQHFGDGTRLSIL.

V and J are TRBV3-1 (or the pseudogene TRBV3-2) and TRBJ2-7; 7 bases are a match to TRBD2. CDR3 length: 15 amino acids. CDR1 LGHDT and CDR2 YNNKEL come from the germline V gene (reference sequence). Unmatched junction bases numbered 6, after V lost 1 base and J lost 3 bases. CDR3 in DNA: TGTGCCAGCAGCCAAGGGCCGGGGGGTAACTACGAGCAGTACTTC. Protein product: CASSQGPGGNYEQYF.

This sequence joins TRBV9 and TRBJ1-2; D call uncertain. CDR3 length equals 13 residues. The V gene lost 1 base and the J gene lost 4 bases, with 8 bases spanning the gap. Looked up from germline, CDR1 is SGDLS and CDR2 is YYNGEE. CDR3 loop: CASSVTGAYGYTF. The CDR3 DNA sequence: TGTGCCAGCAGCGTAACGGGAGCCTATGGCTACACCTTC.

V gene TRBV24-1 combines with J gene TRBJ2-3; no clear D. With 2 bases removed from V and 1 base from J, the gap between germline ends came to 9 bases. The germline V gene has CDR1 KGHDR and CDR2 SFDVKD. This CDR3 comprises 15 residues. CDR3 DNA sequence: TGTGCCACCAGTGATTCTGGGCTCGGCACAGATACGCAGTATTTT. Translating gives CATSDSGLGTDTQYF.

The CDR3 sequence is CATSDPTGGSSGYTF. The CDR3, as DNA: TGTGCCACCAGTGACCCGACAGGGGGGTCGTCTGGCTACACCTTC. The chain employs TRBV24-1 and TRBJ1-2; 9 positions agree with TRBD1. Trimming removed 4 bases from V and 7 bases from J; junction bases left unmatched: 9. In germline, CDR1 is KGHDR, CDR2 SFDVKD. CDR3 size: 15 residues.

The V gene is TRBV6-2 or TRBV6-3, the J gene TRBJ2-7; D may be TRBD1 (7 bases). From germline, CDR1 is MNHEY and CDR2 SVGEGT. The CDR3 loop spans 14 amino acids. V lost 4 bases, J lost 6 bases, and 16 bases lay in between. CDR3 coding DNA: TGTGCCAGCAGTTGGGGCAGACAGGGAGGCGAGCAGTACTTC. It is translated as CASSWGRQGGEQYF.

The chain uses TRBV5-1 and TRBJ1-6, with D hard to call. Germline CDR1 reads SGHRS; CDR2 reads YFSETQ. The CDR3 runs to 14 residues. Trimming pared 1 base from V and 8 bases from J, leaving 10 bases between. CDR3 loop: CASSLTEIDSPLHF. CDR3 DNA: TGCGCCAGCAGCTTGACAGAGATAGATTCACCCCTCCACTTT.

The rearrangement uses TRBV6-5 and TRBJ2-7; D unresolved. This CDR3 has 15 residues. Germline CDR1 is MNHEY and CDR2 is SVGAGI. The V gene lost 6 bases and the J gene lost 6 bases, with 21 bases spanning the gap. The CDR3 is CASSRFGVGVGEQYF. CDR3 nucleotides: TGTGCCAGCAGCCGATTCGGAGTTGGAGTCGGCGAGCAGTACTTC.